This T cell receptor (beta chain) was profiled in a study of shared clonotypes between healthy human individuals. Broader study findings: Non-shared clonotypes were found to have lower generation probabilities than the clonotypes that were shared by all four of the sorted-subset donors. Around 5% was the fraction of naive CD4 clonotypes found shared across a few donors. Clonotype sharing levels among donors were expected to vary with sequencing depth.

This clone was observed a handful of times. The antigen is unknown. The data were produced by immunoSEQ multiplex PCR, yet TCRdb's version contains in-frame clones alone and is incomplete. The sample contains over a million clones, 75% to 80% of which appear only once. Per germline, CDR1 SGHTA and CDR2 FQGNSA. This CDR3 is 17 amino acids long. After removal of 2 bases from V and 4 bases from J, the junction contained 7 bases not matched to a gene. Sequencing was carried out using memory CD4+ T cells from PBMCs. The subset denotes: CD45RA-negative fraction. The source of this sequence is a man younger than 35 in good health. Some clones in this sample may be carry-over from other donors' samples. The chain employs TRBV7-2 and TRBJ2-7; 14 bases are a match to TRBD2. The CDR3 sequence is CASSLQGLAGDAYEQYF. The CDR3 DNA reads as TGTGCCAGCAGCTTACAGGGACTAGCGGGAGATGCGTACGAGCAGTACTTC.